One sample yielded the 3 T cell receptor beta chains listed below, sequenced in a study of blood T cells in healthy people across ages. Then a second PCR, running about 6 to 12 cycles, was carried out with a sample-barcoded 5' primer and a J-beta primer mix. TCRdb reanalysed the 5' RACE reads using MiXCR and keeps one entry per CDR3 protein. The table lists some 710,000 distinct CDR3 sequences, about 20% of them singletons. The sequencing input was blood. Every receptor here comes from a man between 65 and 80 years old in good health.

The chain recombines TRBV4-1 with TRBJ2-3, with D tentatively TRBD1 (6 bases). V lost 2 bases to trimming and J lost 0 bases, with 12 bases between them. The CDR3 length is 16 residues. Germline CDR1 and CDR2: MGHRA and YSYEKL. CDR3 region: CASSQPDRTSTDTQYF. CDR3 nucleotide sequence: TGCGCCAGCAGCCAACCAGACAGGACTAGCACAGATACGCAGTATTTT.

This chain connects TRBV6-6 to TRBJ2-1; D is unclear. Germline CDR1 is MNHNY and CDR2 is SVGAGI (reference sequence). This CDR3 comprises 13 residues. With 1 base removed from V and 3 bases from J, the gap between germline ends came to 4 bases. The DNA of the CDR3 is TGTGCCAGCAGTTACTACGGCTACAATGAGCAGTTCTTC. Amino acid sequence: CASSYYGYNEQFF.

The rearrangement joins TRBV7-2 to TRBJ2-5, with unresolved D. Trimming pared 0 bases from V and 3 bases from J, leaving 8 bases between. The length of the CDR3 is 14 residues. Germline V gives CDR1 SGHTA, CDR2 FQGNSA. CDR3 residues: CASSLATVEETQYF. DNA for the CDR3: TGTGCCAGCAGCTTAGCGACGGTCGAAGAGACCCAGTACTTC.